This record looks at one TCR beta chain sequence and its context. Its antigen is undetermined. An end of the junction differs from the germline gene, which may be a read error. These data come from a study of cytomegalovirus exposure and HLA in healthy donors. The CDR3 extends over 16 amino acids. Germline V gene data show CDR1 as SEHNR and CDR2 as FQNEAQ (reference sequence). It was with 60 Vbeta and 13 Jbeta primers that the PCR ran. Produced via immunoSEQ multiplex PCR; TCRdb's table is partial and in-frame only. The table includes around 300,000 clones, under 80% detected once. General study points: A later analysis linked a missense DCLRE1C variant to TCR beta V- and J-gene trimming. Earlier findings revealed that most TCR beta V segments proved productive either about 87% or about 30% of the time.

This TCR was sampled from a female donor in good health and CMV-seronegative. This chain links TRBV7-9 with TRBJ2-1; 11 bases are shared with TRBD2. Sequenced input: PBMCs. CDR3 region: CSSSLFQASGRNEQFF. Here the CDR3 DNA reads TGTTCCAGCAGCTTATTTCAGGCTAGCGGGAGGAATGAGCAGTTCTTC.